The clone carrying this T cell receptor (beta chain) occurred a few times. Its antigen is currently unknown. This record belongs to a study of CD8 T cells in ankylosing spondylitis. The CDR3 is 11 residues long. Trimming took off 8 bases at V and 3 bases at J, with 7 bases between the two ends. Germline V gene lookup returns CDR1 LNHDA and CDR2 SQIVND (reference sequence). Regarding the study as a whole: As reported, disease-linked clones showed significant enrichment in matched ankylosing spondylitis synovial fluid. The study identified a TCR beta motif of under ten highly homologous variants that appeared characteristic of ankylosing spondylitis blood. In peripheral blood, disease-linked CD8+ clones occurred at relatively low frequencies.

Libraries for TCR beta were made by quantitative 5'-RACE with molecular barcodes. TCRdb fed the 5' RACE reads into MiXCR, producing one record per CDR3 protein. The data show 700,000 to 850,000 distinct CDR3 sequences, approximately 10% seen once. This chain joins TRBV19 and TRBJ1-2; D may be TRBD1 (6 bases). The source of this sequence is a male donor with ankylosing spondylitis. Sequenced material: blood, either unsorted or a sorted T cell fraction (not recorded which). CDR3 protein: CASEGDYGYTF. CDR3 sequence (DNA): TGTGCCAGTGAGGGGGACTATGGCTACACCTTC.